This entry features one TCR beta chain sequence. In the source study's methods: Amplification from reference gene primers served as the basis for estimated nucleated cell counts. Only in-frame clones appear in the TCRdb table, and some are missing; sequencing was by immunoSEQ multiplex PCR. D and trimming come from the DNA, and the V and J calls and clone size come from that table. Here the sample spans fewer than 200,000 clones, approximately 85% being singletons. This record belongs to a study of blood T cell repertoires in COVID-19. Study details: COVID-19 samples collected from the United States, Italy and Spain covered acute and convalescent phases. From T cells, B-cell-depleted T cells, or PBMCs came the material, which was cDNA or gDNA.

V was cut by 0 bases and J by 4 bases, with 10 bases left in between. This CDR3 has 15 amino acids. Germline-derived CDR1 and CDR2 are LGHNA and YSLEER. The clonotype was recovered from a man aged 55 to 70 who had recovered from COVID-19. This chain links TRBV4-3 with TRBJ1-5, with D unclear. Sequencing was performed on peripheral blood. The CDR3 region is CASSQDYSGNQPQHF. The CDR3, as DNA: TGCGCCAGCAGCCAAGATTACAGCGGAAATCAGCCCCAGCATTTT.